This TCR beta chain was identified during a study of blood T cell repertoires in COVID-19. Per the germline V gene, CDR1 is MNHEY and CDR2 is SMNVEV (reference sequence). The CDR3 loop spans 13 amino acids. With 6 bases removed from V and 8 bases from J, the gap between germline ends came to 16 bases. Repertoires were generated with immunoSEQ multiplex PCR, while TCRdb's copy carries only in-frame clones and drops some. The sample lists more than 65,000 clones, 82% occurring once. The chain couples TRBV27 to TRBJ1-2, with D perhaps TRBD1 (6 bases). Input material: peripheral blood. The receptor's source is an elderly woman with acute or convalescent COVID-19. The CDR3 protein is CASSNTGSWGYTF. CDR3 nucleotide sequence: TGTGCCAGCAGCAATACAGGGAGCTGGGGCTACACCTTC.